This T cell receptor beta chain appears in the sequencing data of a study of T-cell reconstitution after alpha-beta-depleted transplantation in children. Comments on this clonotype: A junction end diverges from the germline sequence, so it may reflect a read error.

The V gene's germline CDR1 is MNHNS and CDR2 SASEGT. This CDR3 has 13 amino acids. Unique molecular identifiers featured in how the TCRbeta library was prepared. TCRdb ran MiXCR on the PCR reads and lists one entry per CDR3 protein. The sample consists of just under 550,000 distinct CDR3 sequences, 15% to 20% of them appearing once. The chain is built from TRBV6-1 and TRBJ1-3, with D unresolved. The origin of this receptor is a human donor who donated a stem cell graft to a child with acute lymphoblastic leukemia. The sequencing here drew on PBMCs from the stem cell graft donor, taken from the stem cell graft. CDR3 region: CASSDLSGNTVYF. As DNA, the CDR3 is TGTGCCAGCAGCGACCTCTCTGGAAACACCGTATATTTT.